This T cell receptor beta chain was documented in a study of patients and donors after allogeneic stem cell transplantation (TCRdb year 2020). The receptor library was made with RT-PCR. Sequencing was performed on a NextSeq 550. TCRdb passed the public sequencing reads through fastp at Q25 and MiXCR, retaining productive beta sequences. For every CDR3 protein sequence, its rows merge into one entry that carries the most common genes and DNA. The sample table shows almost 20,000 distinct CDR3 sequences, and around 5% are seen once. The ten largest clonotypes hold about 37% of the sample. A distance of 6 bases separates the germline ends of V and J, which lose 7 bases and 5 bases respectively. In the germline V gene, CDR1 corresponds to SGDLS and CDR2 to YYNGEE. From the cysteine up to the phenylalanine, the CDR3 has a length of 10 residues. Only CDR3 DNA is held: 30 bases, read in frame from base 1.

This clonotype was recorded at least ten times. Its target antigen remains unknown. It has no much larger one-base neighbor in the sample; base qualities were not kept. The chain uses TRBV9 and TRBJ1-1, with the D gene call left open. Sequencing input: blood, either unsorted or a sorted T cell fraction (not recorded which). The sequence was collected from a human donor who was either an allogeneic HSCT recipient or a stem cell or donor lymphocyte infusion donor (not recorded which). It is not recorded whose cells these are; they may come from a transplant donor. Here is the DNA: TGTGCCAGCGGGGAGACTGAAGCTTTCTTT. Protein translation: CASGETEAFF.